A single sample is the source of the 30 T cell receptor beta chains below, sequenced in a study of blood T cell repertoires in COVID-19. Assay: immunoSEQ multiplex PCR; the TCRdb copy retains only in-frame clones and omits some. The sample holds some 220,000 clones; around 83% are singletons and the top ten take approximately 1.2%. Sequencing was carried out using PBMCs or T cells enriched from blood (not recorded which). The source is a woman aged 40-49 years with acute COVID-19.

This chain connects TRBV7-9 to TRBJ1-2; perhaps TRBD1 as D (5 bases). V was trimmed by 1 base and J by 4 bases, leaving 10 bases between them. The CDR3 loop spans 14 amino acids. Germline values: CDR1 SEHNR, CDR2 FQNEAQ (reference sequence). The CDR3 protein is CASSLETAIYGYTF. The CDR3 DNA reads as TGTGCCAGCAGCTTAGAGACAGCAATCTATGGCTACACCTTC.

The CDR3 DNA reads as TGCGCCAGCAGCCTGAGTAATGAAAAACTGTTTTTT. Residues: CASSLSNEKLFF. This chain joins TRBV4-3 and TRBJ1-4; D gene ambiguous. CDR3 length: 12 residues. CDR1 is LGHNA, CDR2 YSLEER, per germline. V shed 4 bases and J shed 4 bases, with 4 bases lying between them.

This clone was picked up one time. The V gene is TRBV27, the J gene TRBJ2-2, with D maybe TRBD2 (6 bases). CDR1 and CDR2 (germline): MNHEY, SMNVEV (reference sequence). The CDR3 spans 15 residues. V lost 0 bases and J 3 bases, leaving 8 bases between the germline ends. The DNA for the CDR3 is TGTGCCAGCAGTTTATCCGGGAGTTACACCGGGGAGCTGTTTTTT. Protein product: CASSLSGSYTGELFF.

The CDR3, as DNA: TGTGCCAGCAGCGTAGTCGCGGGGAGAAGCACAGATACGCAGTATTTT. It encodes CASSVVAGRSTDTQYF. This sequence joins TRBV9 and TRBJ2-3; TRBD2 might be the D (6 bases). The CDR3 is made up of 16 amino acids. The germline gives CDR1 SGDLS, CDR2 YYNGEE. The V gene lost 0 bases and the J gene lost 0 bases, with 11 bases spanning the gap.

The chain employs TRBV30 and TRBJ2-7, with 8 positions matching TRBD2. This CDR3 contains 14 residues. Germline assignment: CDR1 GTSNPN and CDR2 SVGIG (reference sequence). V shed 2 bases and J 2 bases; nucleotides not matched to a gene: 5. The CDR3 spells CAWSIGGATYEQYF. Here the CDR3 DNA reads TGTGCCTGGAGTATCGGGGGGGCAACCTACGAGCAGTACTTC. Complete variable domain (other parts from reference TRBV30 and TRBJ2-7): SQTIHQWPATLVQPVGSPLSLECTVEGTSNPNLYWYRQAAGRGLQLLFYSVGIGQISSEVPQNLSASRPQDRQFILSSKKLLLSDSGFYLCAWSIGGATYEQYFGPGTRLTVT.

The chain joins TRBV9 to TRBJ2-6, with a possible D match to TRBD2 (5 bases). Trimming left V 4 bases short and J 0 bases short, with 14 bases between. The germline gives CDR1 SGDLS, CDR2 YYNGEE. There are 17 residues in the CDR3. The CDR3: CASSSREGGSGANVLTF. CDR3 in DNA: TGTGCCAGCAGCTCCAGAGAGGGCGGCTCTGGGGCCAACGTCCTGACTTTC.

The chain combines TRBV5-1 with TRBJ1-6; D is unresolved. CDR1 is SGHRS, CDR2 YFSETQ, per germline. V lost 3 bases and J 8 bases, leaving 9 bases between the germline ends. The CDR3 contains 13 residues. Written as DNA, the CDR3 is TGCGCCAGCAGCTCTAGCGGGGATTCACCCCTCCACTTT. This translates into CASSSSGDSPLHF.

The chain combines TRBV2 with TRBJ1-5, with D possibly TRBD1 on 6 matching bases. V shed 7 bases and J shed 1 base, with 8 bases lying between them. This CDR3 region has 13 residues. CDR1 SNHLY and CDR2 FYNNEI come from the germline V gene. The CDR3 DNA is TGTGCCAGCAAGGGGGGGAGCAATCAGCCCCAGCATTTT. Protein product: CASKGGSNQPQHF.

This clone was picked up one time. The gene calls are TRBV5-1 and TRBJ2-2; 8 bases align to TRBD1. The CDR3 consists of 18 residues. The V segment lost 0 bases and the J segment 3 bases; nucleotides outside the gene matches: 10. The V gene's germline CDR1 is SGHRS and CDR2 YFSETQ. The CDR3 sequence: CASSLEGRGLVDTGELFF. The CDR3 region has the DNA TGCGCCAGCAGCTTGGAAGGCAGGGGGCTTGTCGACACCGGGGAGCTGTTTTTT. The full variable domain, completed using reference TRBV5-1 and TRBJ2-2, is KAGVTQTPRYLIKTRGQQVTLSCSPISGHRSVSWYQQTPGQGLQFLFEYFSETQRNKGNFPGRFSGRQFSNSRSEMNVSTLELGDSALYLCASSLEGRGLVDTGELFFGEGSRLTVL.

This clone was detected a few times. The chain combines TRBV4-1 with TRBJ2-5; TRBD2 agrees at 13 bases. Unmatched junction bases numbered 9, after V lost 4 bases and J lost 1 base. The germline V gene has CDR1 MGHRA and CDR2 YSYEKL. The CDR3 consists of 18 residues. The CDR3 bases are TGCGCCAGCAGCCTTCGGACTAGCGGGAGTACGGTCCAAGAGACCCAGTACTTC. The encoded protein is CASSLRTSGSTVQETQYF.

This chain links TRBV28 with TRBJ1-6; D not certain. The CDR3 has 15 residues. V gave up 0 bases and J gave up 9 bases, with 12 bases separating them. Germline assignment: CDR1 MDHEN and CDR2 SYDVKM. The CDR3 region has the DNA TGTGCCAGCAGTTTATGGAGGGTGCGGAGTTCACCCCTCCACTTT. Translating gives CASSLWRVRSSPLHF.

The rearrangement joins TRBV5-1 to TRBJ1-1; D is ambiguous. Germline CDR1 SGHRS, CDR2 YFSETQ. The length of the CDR3 is 13 residues. Trimming took off 0 bases at V and 1 base at J, with 4 bases between the two ends. CDR3 nucleotide sequence: TGCGCCAGCAGCTTGGAGCCGAACACTGAAGCTTTCTTT. Its translation is CASSLEPNTEAFF.

This clone was counted a single time. This chain joins TRBV11-2 and TRBJ2-3; 10 nucleotides align to TRBD2. The CDR3 consists of 16 residues. Germline V gives CDR1 SGHAT, CDR2 FQNNGV. The trim removed 3 bases at V and 3 bases at J, leaving 6 bases unmatched. The CDR3 loop is CASSFQRGGATDTQYF. The CDR3 DNA follows: TGTGCCAGCAGCTTTCAGCGGGGGGGCGCGACAGATACGCAGTATTTT.

In DNA, the CDR3 is TGTGCCAGCAGCCATGACTCCGAGACGAAGATCGGGTCACCCCTCCACTTT. As protein: CASSHDSETKIGSPLHF. V usage is TRBV4-2 and J usage is TRBJ1-6; D is ambiguous. This CDR3 has 17 amino acids. Germline V lookup: CDR1 LGHNA, CDR2 YNFKEQ. V was shortened by 3 bases and J by 10 bases, with 22 bases between the two germline ends.

The J gene is TRBJ1-2, the V gene TRBV14; no clear D. V was pared by 4 bases and J by 7 bases, with 16 bases between. Germline CDR1 reads SGHDN; CDR2 reads FVKESK. This CDR3 region has 14 residues. For the CDR3, the DNA is TGTGCCAGCAGCCGAGTTGCAGGCGTTTTTGGCTACACCTTC. As protein: CASSRVAGVFGYTF.

The chain has TRBV7-2 and TRBJ2-1, with TRBD1 matching 9 bases. Unmatched junction bases numbered 10, after V lost 10 bases and J lost 9 bases. CDR1 and CDR2 from the germline V gene are SGHTA and FQGNSA. The CDR3 sequence is 13 residues long. The CDR3 DNA follows: TGTGCCACGCGGGGACAGGGAAATGGTGAGCAGTTCTTC. Protein product: CATRGQGNGEQFF.

V is TRBV18 and J is TRBJ2-2, with 7 nucleotides matching TRBD1. The length of the CDR3 is 15 residues. V trimming: 3 bases; J trimming: 4 bases; junction bases outside the gene matches: 5. CDR1 and CDR2 from the germline V gene are KGHSH and LQKENI. DNA of the CDR3: TGTGCCAGCTCACCGTCAGACAGGGCCACCGGGGAGCTGTTTTTT. Its translation: CASSPSDRATGELFF.

CDR3 in DNA: TGTGCCAGCAGTTCCCCTACGGACAGGGTTGAGTACAATGAGCAGTTCTTC. Protein product: CASSSPTDRVEYNEQFF. This chain links TRBV27 with TRBJ2-1, with 8 bases identical to TRBD1. Germline V gene data show CDR1 as MNHEY and CDR2 as SMNVEV (reference sequence). The CDR3 consists of 17 residues. V was clipped by 4 bases and J by 4 bases; unmatched bases: 12.

This clone was seen only a few times. V usage is TRBV4-1 and J usage is TRBJ1-1; 9 bases match TRBD1. This CDR3 has 15 amino acids. Germline V lookup: CDR1 MGHRA, CDR2 YSYEKL. V lost 4 bases to trimming and J lost 5 bases; unmatched junction nucleotides: 8. The CDR3 loop reads CASSLAQGAGTEAFF. In DNA, the CDR3 is TGCGCCAGCAGCCTAGCACAGGGGGCAGGGACTGAAGCTTTCTTT.

The chain has TRBV11-2 and TRBJ1-1; D gene ambiguous. With 4 bases removed from V and 2 bases from J, the gap between germline ends came to 5 bases. Germline CDR1 SGHAT, CDR2 FQNNGV. The CDR3 covers 12 residues. The CDR3 nucleotides are TGTGCCAGCAGCTCAGTCAACACTGAAGCTTTCTTT. Its protein is CASSSVNTEAFF.

The sample holds one count of this clone. The V gene is TRBV6-7, the J gene TRBJ1-3; the D gene is possibly TRBD1 (6 bases). TRBV6-7 is marked as an open reading frame, function uncertain. Trimming removed 2 bases at V and 4 bases at J, with 15 bases between. The CDR3 sequence is 16 residues long. The CDR3 loop is CASSYSDRKSGNTIYF. CDR3 DNA: TGTGCCAGCAGTTACAGCGACAGGAAATCAGGAAACACCATATATTTT.

The rearrangement links TRBV3-1 (or the pseudogene TRBV3-2) to TRBJ2-1; TRBD2 matches at 11 bases. Unmatched junction bases numbered 6, after V lost 4 bases and J lost 4 bases. Germline loops: CDR1 LGHDT, CDR2 YNNKEL (reference sequence). The CDR3 is 16 residues long. In DNA, the CDR3 is TGTGCCAGCAGCCCTCTGACTAGCGGGGAATACAATGAGCAGTTCTTC. It encodes CASSPLTSGEYNEQFF.

This clone was counted once. The chain employs TRBV6-5 and TRBJ2-3; D uncertain. V was pared by 6 bases and J by 6 bases, with 19 bases between. Germline-derived CDR1 and CDR2 are MNHEY and SVGAGI. This CDR3 spans 15 amino acids. This chain's CDR3 is CASRTKLGRSDTQYF. CDR3 DNA: TGTGCCAGCAGAACTAAATTAGGTCGGAGCGATACGCAGTATTTT.

The V gene is TRBV11-3, the J gene TRBJ2-1, with a possible D match to TRBD2 (5 bases). This CDR3 spans 16 amino acids. The germline CDR1 and CDR2 sequences are SGHNT and YENEEA. V was clipped by 4 bases and J by 3 bases, with 16 bases between them. This CDR3 reads CASSSGRTRDYNEQFF. The CDR3 DNA follows: TGTGCCAGCAGCTCGGGGAGAACTAGGGACTACAATGAGCAGTTCTTC.

The chain links TRBV7-3 to TRBJ1-2; no clear D gene. The CDR3 is 13 amino acids. V was cut by 5 bases and J by 8 bases, with 15 bases left in between. Germline CDR1 reads SGHTA; CDR2 reads FQGTGA. The CDR3 here is CASSASGEQGYTF. The CDR3 DNA follows: TGTGCCAGCAGCGCCTCGGGAGAACAAGGCTACACCTTC.

The chain has TRBV10-3 and TRBJ1-6; the match to TRBD1 covers 11 bases. V shed 5 bases and J 8 bases; nucleotides not matched to a gene: 2. Germline assignment: CDR1 ENHRY and CDR2 SYGVKD. The CDR3 sequence is 14 residues long. The CDR3 loop reads CAISTGQGDSPLHF. CDR3 nucleotide sequence: TGTGCCATCAGTACGGGACAGGGGGATTCACCCCTCCACTTT.

This chain links TRBV28 with TRBJ2-2; 7 bases agree with TRBD1. The germline V gene has CDR1 MDHEN and CDR2 SYDVKM. V lost 5 bases, J lost 4 bases, and 7 bases stayed unmatched. CDR3 length: 15 amino acids. CDR3 coding DNA: TGTGCCAGCAGTGCTACAGGGGTCGGCACCGGGGAGCTGTTTTTT. Residues: CASSATGVGTGELFF.

The chain uses TRBV9 and TRBJ2-6, with 7 bases that match TRBD2. The ends lost 6 bases at V and 2 bases at J; junction bases unmatched: 14. The CDR3 is made up of 18 amino acids. CDR1 is SGDLS, CDR2 YYNGEE, per germline. CDR3 nucleotide sequence: TGTGCCAGCACCCCAACTTGGGGGGGACTAACTGGGGCCAACGTCCTGACTTTC. This translates into CASTPTWGGLTGANVLTF.

The rearrangement links TRBV7-9 to TRBJ1-2; D gene unclear. This CDR3 contains 13 residues. Germline CDR1 SEHNR, CDR2 FQNEAQ (reference sequence). Trimming stripped 3 bases from V and 6 bases from J, with 11 bases between. The CDR3 is CASSFPSTNGYTF. DNA for the CDR3: TGTGCCAGCAGCTTCCCCTCGACAAATGGCTACACCTTC.

V and J are TRBV27 and TRBJ2-7; 13 positions match TRBD2. J was trimmed by 5 bases and V by 5 bases; bases with no gene match: 12. This CDR3 has 17 residues. The germline V gene has CDR1 MNHEY and CDR2 SMNVEV (reference sequence). The CDR3 nucleotides read TGTGCCAGCAGTGCGCGGACTAGCGGGAGATTTGGCAACGAGCAGTACTTC. It codes for CASSARTSGRFGNEQYF.